The clone carrying this TCR beta chain was recorded many times. The data originate from a study of T-cell reconstitution after alpha-beta-depleted transplantation in children. A library of TCRbeta sequences, prepared with unique molecular identifiers, was generated. TCRdb reanalysed the PCR reads using MiXCR and keeps one entry per CDR3 protein. The sample yields approximately 270,000 distinct CDR3 sequences, nearly 10% seen once. This sequence was found in a human donor who donated a stem cell graft to a child with SCID. The sequences come from PBMCs from the stem cell graft donor, collected from the stem cell graft.

In nucleotides, the CDR3 is TGTGCCAGCAGCGCCAAGGGGGCGAGCTCCTACAATGAGCAGTTCTTC. Protein sequence: CASSAKGASSYNEQFF. The chain joins TRBV9 to TRBJ2-1, with 7 positions matching TRBD1. J was trimmed by 0 bases and V by 3 bases; bases with no gene match: 6. The CDR3 consists of 16 residues. CDR1 is SGDLS and CDR2 is YYNGEE in the germline V gene.